The clone carrying this T cell receptor (beta chain) was detected only once. Other DNA sequences from this sample encode an identical CDR3 as well. The source of the sample is a study of blood T cell repertoires in COVID-19. Study information: Some COVID-19 samples were acute and others convalescent; all came from the United States, Italy and Spain. In each case, the material was cDNA or gDNA derived from T cells, B-cell-depleted T cells, or PBMCs.

Under the authors' procedure: Amplification with reference gene primers provided the estimates of nucleated cell counts. Assay: immunoSEQ multiplex PCR; the TCRdb copy retains only in-frame clones and omits some. V and J calls and clone size are those listed in that table; D and trimming were worked out from the DNA. The sample yields 250,000 to 350,000 clones, around 83% seen once. The sample comprised peripheral blood. The sequence derives from a woman aged 50 to 65 with acute or convalescent COVID-19.

The CDR3 sequence is CAWSAGGTGANVLTF. The CDR3 bases are TGTGCCTGGAGTGCGGGGGGGACTGGGGCCAACGTCCTGACTTTC. The gene calls are TRBV30 and TRBJ2-6; 8 bases map to TRBD2. Germline loops: CDR1 GTSNPN, CDR2 SVGIG (reference sequence). V lost 1 base and J lost 2; bases outside the gene matches: 1. CDR3 size: 15 residues.